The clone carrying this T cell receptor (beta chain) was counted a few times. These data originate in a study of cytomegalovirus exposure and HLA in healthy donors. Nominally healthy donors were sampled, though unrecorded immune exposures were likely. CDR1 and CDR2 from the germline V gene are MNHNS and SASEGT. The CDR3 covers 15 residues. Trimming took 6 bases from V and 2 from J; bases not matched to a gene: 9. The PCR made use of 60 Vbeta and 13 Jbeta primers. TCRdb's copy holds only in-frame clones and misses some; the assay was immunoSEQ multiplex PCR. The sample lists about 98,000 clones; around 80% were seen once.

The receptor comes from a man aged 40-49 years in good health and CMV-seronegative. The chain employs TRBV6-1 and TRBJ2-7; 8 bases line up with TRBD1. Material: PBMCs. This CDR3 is CASSRIRTGTYEQYF. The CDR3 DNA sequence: TGTGCCAGCAGCAGAATACGGACAGGGACCTACGAGCAGTACTTC.